The clone carrying this T cell receptor (beta chain) appeared once. A much larger clone differs by one base, so this may be a read error. The data are from a study of CD8 T cells in ankylosing spondylitis. CDR1 is SGHNT and CDR2 is YENEEA in the germline V gene. This CDR3 region has 16 residues. TCRdb re-analysed the 5' RACE reads in MiXCR, keeping a single row per CDR3 protein. The sample comprises some 100,000 distinct CDR3 sequences, about 8.3% of which are singletons, and approximately 9.7% rests with the top ten. This receptor was obtained from a male donor with ankylosing spondylitis or in good health (not recorded which). The chain couples TRBV11-3 to TRBJ2-7; 12 nucleotides match TRBD2. Sequencing used blood, either unsorted or a sorted T cell fraction (not recorded which). CDR3 nucleotides: TGTGCCAGCAGCACGCGGACTAGCGGGACTACCTACGAGCGGTACTTC. Encoded protein: CASSTRTSGTTYERYF.